The T cell receptor beta chain described here comes from a study of tumor and adjacent non-tumor tissue in lung cancer. The CDR3 covers 14 residues. Per germline, CDR1 ENHRY and CDR2 SYGVKD. No cell sorting was done before RNA was extracted from the tissue. The library came from three nested PCR rounds adapted from ARM-PCR protocols. Each CDR3 protein gets one entry after TCRdb re-called the multiplex PCR reads with MiXCR. The sample records around 70,000 distinct CDR3 sequences, 55% to 85% being singletons. About this clonotype itself: Sequence at one end of the junction differs from germline and may be a read error.

The sequencing input was lung tumor tissue. The sequence was obtained from a man aged 60-69 years with non-small cell lung cancer. The V call is TRBV10-3, the J call TRBJ1-6; no clear D. CDR3 in amino acids: CDISEIVTNSPLHF. CDR3 DNA: TGTGACATCAGTGAGATAGTAACCAATTCACCCCTCCACTTT.